This TCR beta chain originates from a study of cytomegalovirus exposure and HLA in healthy donors (dated by TCRdb to about 2017). Looking at the study overall: In an earlier analysis of 550 to 750 of the donors, around 290 Gb of sequence data and 90 million to 130 million unique TCR beta sequences from roughly 180 million T cells were reported. The aim of the study was to test whether cataloging public T cell receptors could identify signatures of past pathogen exposure. Across 398 genotyped donors of the cohort, an average of roughly 250,000 unique TCR beta nucleotide sequences per donor were sequenced, and 15% to 20% of those sequences were non-productive. Genome-wide SNP genotypes for about three fifths of the roughly 700 donors were used in a later genetic analysis, which treated that subset as a discovery cohort. The study used immunosequencing to profile the T cell repertoires of hundreds of subjects and linked those repertoires to cytomegalovirus serostatus. Approximately 310 gigabases of sequencing data and approximately 92 million unique TCR sequences made up an early release that covered some 640 HLA-typed donors. Both class I and class II loci were covered by HLA typing, at four-digit resolution. All discovery cohort repertoires had been generated using a single sequencing platform. The later analysis used no new phenotypic data to find candidate immune exposures, relying instead on TCR beta sequences and their occurrence across donors. Typing coverage differed by locus: A, B, C, DRB1 and DQB1 were typed in roughly 620-630 donors, DQA1 in roughly 510, DPA1 in around 580, and DPB1 in approximately 450. Because of strong linkage in the cohort, roughly 5 DR-DQ haplotypes were treated as single units for association and clustering. A later analysis re-examined previously published TCR beta repertoires from 600 to 700 donors and added high-resolution HLA genotyping to investigate patterns of TCR occurrence. Of the roughly 410 genotyped donors, more than 75% were placed in the genetic ancestry cluster associated with self-reported Caucasian donors. Alongside the repertoire data, information on donor age, sex, ethnicity and CMV serostatus was compiled. Along with the approximately 650-subject first cohort, a separate validation cohort of around 120 different subjects was used. To decide whether each TCR beta V gene segment behaved as functional or pseudogenic, an earlier analysis of some 580 of the donors relied on high-throughput TCR beta sequencing. To predict cytomegalovirus infection status, the study combined high-throughput TCR immunosequencing, statistical association of individual TCRs with disease status, and machine learning.

The CDR3 sequence holds 11 residues, the cysteine and phenylalanine included. The entry retains the CDR3 DNA only, 33 bases that are in frame from base 1. CDR1 and CDR2 are drawn from the germline V gene: MGHRA, YSYEKL. Trimming takes 4 bases from V and 15 bases from J, and the germline ends sit 13 bases apart. The cohort comprised 710 or so healthy bone marrow donors. At the time of sampling, all cohort members were nominally healthy, though unrecorded immune exposures were likely present. The donor was CMV seronegative and was included in the group of several hundred seronegative cohort members. Each donor provided a peripheral blood sample, and peripheral blood mononuclear cells were used for TCR beta sequencing. The Qiagen DNeasy Blood Extraction Kit was used to extract genomic DNA from the blood cell samples. The library was made by the immunoSEQ multiplex PCR assay. The multiplex PCR relied on a mix of 60 forward primers for TCR Vbeta segments and 13 reverse primers for TCR Jbeta segments. A multiplex PCR assay on genomic DNA amplified the CDR3 region of rearranged TCR beta genes. The Illumina HiSeq System was used to sequence the amplified TCR beta libraries as 87-base-pair reads. For the original study's pipeline: A later analysis tallied 75 million to 85 million unique TCR beta chains across the 610 or so repertoires, and some 10 million of those chains were shared by two or more donors. A nearest-neighbor algorithm error-corrected the raw reads and collapsed the reads into unique sequences, merging closely related sequences to remove PCR and sequencing errors. Alignment of CDR3 sequences to IMGT reference sequences was used to assign V, D and J gene segments. For a sequence to be retained, a match of at least six nucleotides to both a V gene segment and a J gene segment was required. Rearrangements were called productive when the CDR3 lacked stop codons and stayed in frame with V and J; all others were non-productive. CDR3 was defined by IMGT convention, running from the second conserved V-encoded cysteine to the conserved J-encoded phenylalanine. Sequences without an unambiguous match to a single V gene segment were excluded from the earlier analysis of almost 600 of the donors. An earlier analysis of fewer than 650 of the donors classified V segments as functional when productive rearrangements were above 56.7% and as segregating when the standard deviation between donors was above 5%. A statistical classification framework was developed to diagnose cytomegalovirus status using the catalog of TCR beta chain sequences. In a later analysis, V and J genes were assigned by comparing TCR nucleotide sequences against IMGT/GENE-DB human TR gene sequences. Using the TCRdist pipeline, a later analysis assigned CDR3 sequences along with most-parsimonious VDJ recombination scenarios. A later analysis defined each TCR beta chain by its CDR3 amino acid sequence plus V-gene family, and excluded reads lacking a unique V-gene family. To address suspected cross-contamination and a sequencing artifact, a later analysis removed 592 highly shared, low-generation-probability nucleotide sequences. In a later analysis, a clonal expansion index was calculated for each public chain from normalized within-repertoire ranks of inferred template counts. A later analysis computed generation probabilities with a VDJ recombination model fitted to out-of-frame rearrangements, and checked the results against IGoR. In a later analysis, hypergeometric tests were used to score TCR-TCR, TCR-HLA and TCR-CMV co-occurrence, with a repertoire-size bias correction applied to TCR pairs. A later analysis estimated false discovery rates by permuting HLA or CMV assignments 20 times. In a later analysis, co-occurring TCRs were grouped using DBSCAN, with TCRdist sequence similarity added in when clustering inside HLA-allele-positive subsets. Co-occurrence clustering excluded repertoires with fewer than 30,000 or more than 120,000 public chains, plus five with anomalous nucleotide sharing. What TCRdb holds here is the immuneACCESS table cut down to in-frame rearrangements. Part of the clones is not present; checked against another copy, under half of the missing clones reflect an unresolved V gene, and the others are unexplained. The DNA was the basis for D and trimming; V, J and clone size are from that table. Within this sample are around 230,000 clones, with around 80% of them counted one time only. In total, the top ten clones hold about 0.5% of the sample.

What the study reported, not specific to this receptor: When HLA alleles, especially DR and DQ, strongly co-occurred, TCR associations were difficult to assign to individual alleles. Specific HLA alleles were associated with 15,000 to 20,000 TCR beta sequences at a false discovery rate of 0.05 in a later analysis. A cluster of highly shared sequence variants was judged likely to be a technical artifact of the sequencing pipeline. In a later analysis, several top co-occurrence clusters were reported to appear linked to parvovirus B19, influenza, CMV and Epstein-Barr virus. In a later analysis, most CMV-associated TCR beta chains were found to appear HLA-restricted, with HLA associations seemingly driven largely by CMV exposure. Because counts were too low, about 18 rarely observed V segments, including chromosome 9 orphons, were excluded from the earlier analysis of around 640 of the donors. Because HLA typing was unavailable for some donors at each locus, only the typed subset was used in association tests. Most TCR sequences were observed very rarely across donors, whereas some public TCRs were present in many individuals. Because the 87-base-pair reads could not distinguish some IMGT-functional V segments, including TRBV6-2 and TRBV6-3, those segments were excluded. A further reported finding was that TCR beta sequences accurately predicted the HLA-A and HLA-B alleles for most subjects in the first cohort. In a later analysis, the rate of TCR association differed among HLA loci, with DRB1 alleles having the most associated TCRs and HLA-C alleles having the fewest. The authors suggested that the approach could potentially be generalized to other disease states and immunological phenotypes. In vitro tests confirmed that a few of the cytomegalovirus-associated TCR beta chains recognize cytomegalovirus antigens. According to a later genetic analysis, donors in an Asian-associated ancestry cluster had fewer N-insertions in productive TCRs than the approximately 700-donor mean. Presence/absence analyses assumed roughly uniform sequencing depth across donors, an assumption that may not hold. Linkage disequilibrium might explain the correlated functional status among segregating V segments, but an unknown experimental factor could not be ruled out. Only TCR beta chains were sequenced in this cohort, and the absence of alpha or paired-chain data limited detectable features. Immune exposure information for the cohort was limited to CMV serostatus. The study listed 150 to 200 TCR beta chains as associated with cytomegalovirus. In a later genetic analysis, a missense DCLRE1C variant was associated with V-gene and J-gene trimming of TCR beta chains, and the association was replicated in an independent cohort. In an earlier analysis of fewer than 750 of the donors, most TCR beta V segments were observed in productive rearrangements about 87% or about 30% of the time, broadly matching IMGT annotations. In a later analysis, HLA-associated TCR beta chains were found to be more clonally expanded and to have lower generation probabilities than equally common non-associated chains. The classifier was reported to diagnose cytomegalovirus status with high specificity and sensitivity in both the original and validation cohorts.

Concerning this clone: Its cognate antigen has yet to be identified. No much larger clonotype is one base removed from it; base qualities were not supplied.

Recombination joined TRBV4-1 with TRBJ2-1; the D gene is possibly TRBD2, with 6 bases matching. Sequenced material: PBMCs. The TCR was taken from a boy aged 5-17 years in good health and CMV-seronegative. The nucleotide sequence is given as TGCGCCAGCAGCCCCGGGAGCCACCCGTTCTTC. The encoded protein is CASSPGSHPFF.